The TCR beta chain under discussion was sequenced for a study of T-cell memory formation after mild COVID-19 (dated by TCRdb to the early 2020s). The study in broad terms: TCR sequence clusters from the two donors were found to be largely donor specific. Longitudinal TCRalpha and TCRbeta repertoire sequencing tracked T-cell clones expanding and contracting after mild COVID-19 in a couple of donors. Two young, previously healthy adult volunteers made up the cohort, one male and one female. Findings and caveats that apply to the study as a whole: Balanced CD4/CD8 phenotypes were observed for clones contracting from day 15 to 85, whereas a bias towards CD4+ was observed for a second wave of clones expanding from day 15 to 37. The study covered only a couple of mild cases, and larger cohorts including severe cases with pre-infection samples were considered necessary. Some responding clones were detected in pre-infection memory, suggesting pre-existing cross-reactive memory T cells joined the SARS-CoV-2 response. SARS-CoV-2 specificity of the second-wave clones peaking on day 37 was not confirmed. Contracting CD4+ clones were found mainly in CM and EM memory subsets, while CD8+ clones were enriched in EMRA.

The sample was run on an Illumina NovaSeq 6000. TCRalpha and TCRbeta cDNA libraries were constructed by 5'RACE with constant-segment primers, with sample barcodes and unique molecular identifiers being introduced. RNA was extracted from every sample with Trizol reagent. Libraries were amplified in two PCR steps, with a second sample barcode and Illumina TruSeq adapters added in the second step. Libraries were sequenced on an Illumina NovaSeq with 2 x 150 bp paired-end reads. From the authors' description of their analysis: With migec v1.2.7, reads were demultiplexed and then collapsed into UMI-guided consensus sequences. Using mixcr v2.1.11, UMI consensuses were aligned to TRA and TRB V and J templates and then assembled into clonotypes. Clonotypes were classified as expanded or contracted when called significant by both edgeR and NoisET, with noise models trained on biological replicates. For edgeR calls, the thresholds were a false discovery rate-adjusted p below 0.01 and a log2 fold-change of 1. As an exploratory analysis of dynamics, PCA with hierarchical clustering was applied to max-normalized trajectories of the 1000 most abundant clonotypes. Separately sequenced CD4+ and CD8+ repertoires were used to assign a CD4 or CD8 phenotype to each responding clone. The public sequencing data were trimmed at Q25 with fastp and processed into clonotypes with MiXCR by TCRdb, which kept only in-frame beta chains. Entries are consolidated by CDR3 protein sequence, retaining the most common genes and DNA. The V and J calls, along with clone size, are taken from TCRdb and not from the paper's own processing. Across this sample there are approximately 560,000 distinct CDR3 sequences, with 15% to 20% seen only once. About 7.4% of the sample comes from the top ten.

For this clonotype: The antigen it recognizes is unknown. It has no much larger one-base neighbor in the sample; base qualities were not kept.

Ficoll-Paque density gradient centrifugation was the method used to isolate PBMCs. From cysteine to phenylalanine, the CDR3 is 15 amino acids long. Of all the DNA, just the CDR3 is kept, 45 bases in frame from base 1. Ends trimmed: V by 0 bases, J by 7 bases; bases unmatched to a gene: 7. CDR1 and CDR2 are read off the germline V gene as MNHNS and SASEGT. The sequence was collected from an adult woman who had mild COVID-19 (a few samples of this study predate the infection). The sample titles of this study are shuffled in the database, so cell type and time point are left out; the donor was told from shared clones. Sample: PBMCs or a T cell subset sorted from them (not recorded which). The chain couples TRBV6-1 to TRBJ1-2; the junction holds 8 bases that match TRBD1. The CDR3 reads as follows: CASSEATGGESGYTF. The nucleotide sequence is TGTGCCAGCAGTGAAGCCACAGGGGGGGAGAGTGGCTACACCTTC.